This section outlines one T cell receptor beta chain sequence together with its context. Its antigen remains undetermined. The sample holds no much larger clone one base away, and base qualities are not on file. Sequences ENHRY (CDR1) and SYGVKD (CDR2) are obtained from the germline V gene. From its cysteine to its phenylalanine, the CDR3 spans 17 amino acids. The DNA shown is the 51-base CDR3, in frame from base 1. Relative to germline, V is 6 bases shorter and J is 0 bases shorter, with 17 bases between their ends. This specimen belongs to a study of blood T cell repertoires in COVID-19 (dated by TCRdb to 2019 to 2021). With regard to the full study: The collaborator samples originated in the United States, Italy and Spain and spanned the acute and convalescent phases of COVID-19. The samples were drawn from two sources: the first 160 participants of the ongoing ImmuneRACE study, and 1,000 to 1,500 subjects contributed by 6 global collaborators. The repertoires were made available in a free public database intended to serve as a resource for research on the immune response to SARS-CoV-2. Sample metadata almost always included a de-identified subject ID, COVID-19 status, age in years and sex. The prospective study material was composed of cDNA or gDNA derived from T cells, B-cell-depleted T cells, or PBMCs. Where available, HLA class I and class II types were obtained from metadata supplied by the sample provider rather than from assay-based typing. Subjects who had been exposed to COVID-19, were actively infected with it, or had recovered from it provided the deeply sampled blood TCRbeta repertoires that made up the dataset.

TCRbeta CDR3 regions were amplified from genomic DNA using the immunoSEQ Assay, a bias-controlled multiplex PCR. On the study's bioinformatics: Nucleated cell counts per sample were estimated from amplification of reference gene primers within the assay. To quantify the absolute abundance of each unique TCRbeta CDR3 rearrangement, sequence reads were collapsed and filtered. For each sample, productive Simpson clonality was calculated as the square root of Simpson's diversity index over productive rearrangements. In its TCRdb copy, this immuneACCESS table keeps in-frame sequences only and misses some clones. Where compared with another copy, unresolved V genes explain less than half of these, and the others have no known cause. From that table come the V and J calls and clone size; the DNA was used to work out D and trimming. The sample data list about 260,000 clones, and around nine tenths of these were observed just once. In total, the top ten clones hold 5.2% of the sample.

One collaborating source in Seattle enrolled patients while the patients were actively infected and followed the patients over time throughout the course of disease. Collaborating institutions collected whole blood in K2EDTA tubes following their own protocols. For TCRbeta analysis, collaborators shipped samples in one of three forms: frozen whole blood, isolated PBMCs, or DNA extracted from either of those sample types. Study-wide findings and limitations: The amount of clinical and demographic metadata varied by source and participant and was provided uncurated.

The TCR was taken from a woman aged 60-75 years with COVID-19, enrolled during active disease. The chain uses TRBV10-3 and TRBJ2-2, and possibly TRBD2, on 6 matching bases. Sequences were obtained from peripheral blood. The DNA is TGTGCCATCAGCGCCCTGGTCGGGGGTACGAACACCGGGGAGCTGTTTTTT. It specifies CAISALVGGTNTGELFF.